Sequencing of this T cell receptor (beta chain) was carried out in a study of T cells in Graves' hyperthyroidism and ophthalmopathy. Turning to the study itself: Peripheral blood collection took place at initial diagnosis, before any treatment.

Concerning this clonotype itself: What it binds is not known. This sequence may be a read error, since a much larger clone differs from it by one base.

The germline V gene encodes CDR1 SGHAT and CDR2 FQNNGV. The CDR3 is 15 amino acids. Study-wide findings and caveats: Blood also held most thyroid clonotypes expanded beyond 0.001. Model-based prediction identified ophthalmopathy a median about 7 months prior to its onset.

Uncontrolled infection, other autoimmune disease, pregnancy and lactation each barred patients from inclusion. Amplified TCR beta CDR3 regions came from RNA transcripts. The TCR CDR3 first-round RT-PCR relied on the HTBI primer set. From the multiplex PCR reads, TCRdb called clonotypes with MiXCR, one entry per CDR3 protein. The sample lists around 360,000 distinct CDR3 sequences, roughly 15% seen once, with approximately 20% in the top ten. The receptor's source is an older woman with Graves' ophthalmopathy. V gene TRBV11-2 combines with J gene TRBJ2-3, with D possibly called TRBD1 or TRBD2 (5 bases each). The specimen sequenced was blood. For the CDR3, the DNA is TGTGCCAACAGCCCGCCAAGGGACCCTCAAGATACGCAGTATTTT. It encodes CANSPPRDPQDTQYF.